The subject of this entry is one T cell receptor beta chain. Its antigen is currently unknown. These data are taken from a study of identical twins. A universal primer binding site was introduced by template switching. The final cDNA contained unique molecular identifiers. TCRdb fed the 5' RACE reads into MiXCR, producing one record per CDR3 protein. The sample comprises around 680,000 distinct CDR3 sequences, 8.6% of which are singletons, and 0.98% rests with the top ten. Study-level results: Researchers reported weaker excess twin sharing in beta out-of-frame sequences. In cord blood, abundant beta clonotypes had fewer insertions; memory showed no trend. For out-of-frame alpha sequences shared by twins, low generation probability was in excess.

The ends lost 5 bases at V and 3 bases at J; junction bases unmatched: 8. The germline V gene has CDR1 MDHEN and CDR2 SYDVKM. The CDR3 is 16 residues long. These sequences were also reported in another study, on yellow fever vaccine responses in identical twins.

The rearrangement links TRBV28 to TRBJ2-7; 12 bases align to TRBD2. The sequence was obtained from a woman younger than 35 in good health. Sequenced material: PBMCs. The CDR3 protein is CASSPRGLAGYYEQYF. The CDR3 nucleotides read TGTGCCAGCAGTCCAAGGGGACTAGCGGGTTACTACGAGCAGTACTTC. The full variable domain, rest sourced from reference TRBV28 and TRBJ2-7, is DVKVTQSSRYLVKRTGEKVFLECVQDMDHENMFWYRQDPGLGLRLIYFSYDVKMKEKGDIPEGYSVSREKKERFSLILESASTNQTSMYLCASSPRGLAGYYEQYFGPGTRLTVT.